The rows below give T cell receptor beta chains drawn from one sample of a study of blood T cell repertoires in COVID-19. This table comes from immunoSEQ multiplex PCR, and its TCRdb copy is limited to in-frame clones, with some not included. The repertoire has approximately 140,000 clones, under 90% of them found once; the top ten carry 6% to 7.5%. Sequenced input: peripheral blood. The receptors stem from a human donor in a cohort sampled during active COVID-19. Both conserved end residues are part of each CDR3. A D gene is named only where the DNA matches it firmly. Some rows have no size entry. The others give once, few or many, or a class for an expanded clone.

J: TRBJ1-2
V: TRBV7-2
size: NA
D: TRBD1
CDR3: CASSLDRVDGYTF
DNA: TGTGCCAGCAGCTTGGACAGGGTTGATGGCTACACCTTC

J: TRBJ1-6
V: TRBV28
size: NA
D: NA
CDR3: CAIQQGINSPLHF
DNA: TGTGCCATTCAACAGGGTATTAATTCACCCCTCCACTTT

J: TRBJ2-5
V: TRBV6-5
size: NA
D: TRBD1
CDR3: CASSRTGLETQYF
DNA: TGTGCCAGCAGTCGGACAGGGCTAGAGACCCAGTACTTC

J: TRBJ2-1
V: TRBV3-1/TRBV3-2
size: NA
D: TRBD2
CDR3: CASSQAGGPYNEQFF
DNA: TGTGCCAGCAGTCAAGCGGGGGGGCCTTACAATGAGCAGTTCTTC

J: TRBJ1-2
V: TRBV12-5
size: NA
D: TRBD1
CDR3: CASGSSWTGVGGYTF
DNA: TGTGCTAGTGGTTCCTCATGGACAGGGGTAGGAGGCTACACCTTC

J: TRBJ2-1
V: TRBV10-2
size: NA
D: TRBD2
CDR3: CASSESLGTSLNEQFF
DNA: TGCGCCAGCAGTGAGTCGTTGGGGACTAGCCTCAATGAGCAGTTCTTC

J: TRBJ2-1
V: TRBV19
size: NA
D: TRBD2
CDR3: CASSIMLAGGPSEQFF
DNA: TGTGCCAGTAGTATTATGCTAGCGGGGGGGCCGAGTGAGCAGTTCTTC

J: TRBJ2-1
V: TRBV19
size: once
D: TRBD2
CDR3: CASSRAGGAYNEQFF
DNA: TGTGCCAGTAGTCGAGCGGGGGGGGCCTACAATGAGCAGTTCTTC

J: TRBJ2-3
V: TRBV7-7
size: NA
D: NA
CDR3: CASSPSGGGPPDTQYF
DNA: TGTGCTAGCAGCCCCTCTGGGGGGGGGCCGCCAGATACGCAGTATTTT

J: TRBJ1-2
V: TRBV29-1
size: NA
D: TRBD1
CDR3: CSVGGQGRGYTF
DNA: TGCAGCGTGGGGGGACAGGGCAGAGGCTACACCTTC

J: TRBJ1-6
V: TRBV9
size: NA
D: NA
CDR3: CASSPSPGGNSPLHF
DNA: TGTGCCAGCAGCCCCAGCCCAGGAGGGAATTCACCCCTCCACTTT

J: TRBJ2-3
V: TRBV7-2
size: NA
D: TRBD2
CDR3: CASSPIAGGSADTQYF
DNA: TGTGCCAGCAGCCCCATAGCGGGGGGGTCGGCAGATACGCAGTATTTT

J: TRBJ1-4
V: TRBV4-3
size: NA
D: NA
CDR3: CASSPHRVGSTNEKLFF
DNA: TGCGCCAGCAGCCCCCACAGGGTAGGGTCCACTAATGAAAAACTGTTTTTT

J: TRBJ1-5
V: TRBV2
size: NA
D: TRBD1
CDR3: CASSEGQGGGGNQPQHF
DNA: TGTGCCAGCAGTGAAGGACAGGGAGGAGGAGGCAATCAGCCCCAGCATTTT

J: TRBJ2-7
V: TRBV6-5
size: NA
D: TRBD2
CDR3: CASSQRGGLAPEQYF
DNA: TGTGCCAGCAGCCAGCGGGGGGGGCTTGCACCCGAGCAGTACTTC

J: TRBJ1-1
V: TRBV5-1
size: NA
D: TRBD1
CDR3: CASSRDSVNTEAFF
DNA: TGCGCCAGCAGCCGGGACAGCGTGAACACTGAAGCTTTCTTT

J: TRBJ2-5
V: TRBV7-6
size: NA
D: TRBD2
CDR3: CASSDSGGKTQYF
DNA: TGTGCCAGCAGTGATAGCGGGGGGAAGACCCAGTACTTC

J: TRBJ2-2
V: TRBV5-1
size: NA
D: TRBD1
CDR3: CASSLTGVRATGELFF
DNA: TGCGCCAGCAGCTTGACAGGGGTGAGGGCCACCGGGGAGCTGTTTTTT

J: TRBJ1-5
V: TRBV20-1
size: NA
D: NA
CDR3: CSASPPPATAQGKPQHF
DNA: TGCAGTGCTAGTCCCCCCCCCGCGACAGCCCAAGGAAAGCCCCAGCATTTT

J: TRBJ2-6
V: TRBV5-4
size: few
D: TRBD1
CDR3: CASSLNRGDSGANVLTF
DNA: TGTGCCAGCAGCTTGAACAGGGGAGACTCTGGGGCCAACGTCCTGACTTTC

J: TRBJ2-5
V: TRBV19
size: once
D: NA
CDR3: CASSIQGMQPQETQYF
DNA: TGTGCCAGTAGTATACAGGGTATGCAACCCCAAGAGACCCAGTACTTC

J: TRBJ2-2
V: TRBV4-1
size: NA
D: TRBD2
CDR3: CASSQGLRRASGGHLDSGELFF
DNA: TGCGCCAGCAGCCAAGGCCTCCGAAGGGCTAGCGGGGGCCACCTGGATTCCGGGGAGCTGTTTTTT

J: TRBJ2-7
V: TRBV12-3/TRBV12-4
size: NA
D: TRBD1
CDR3: CASKMQGAHEQYF
DNA: TGTGCCAGCAAAATGCAGGGGGCCCACGAGCAGTACTTC

J: TRBJ1-1
V: TRBV14
size: NA
D: TRBD1
CDR3: CASSQPGTGGSAFF
DNA: TGTGCCAGCAGCCAACCTGGGACAGGGGGATCGGCTTTCTTT

J: TRBJ2-7
V: TRBV19
size: NA
D: TRBD1
CDR3: CASSRDRGVKYF
DNA: TGTGCCAGTAGTCGGGACAGGGGTGTGAAGTACTTC

J: TRBJ2-1
V: TRBV7-8
size: NA
D: NA
CDR3: CASSFRGNSYNEQFF
DNA: TGTGCCAGCAGCTTTAGGGGGAACTCCTACAATGAGCAGTTCTTC

J: TRBJ1-1
V: TRBV5-6
size: few
D: TRBD1
CDR3: CASSSSGGAFF
DNA: TGTGCCAGCAGCTCGTCAGGGGGAGCTTTCTTT

J: TRBJ1-6
V: TRBV2
size: few
D: TRBD1
CDR3: CASRTGVSYNSPLHF
DNA: TGTGCCAGCAGGACAGGGGTCTCCTATAATTCACCCCTCCACTTT

J: TRBJ2-3
V: TRBV5-6
size: NA
D: NA
CDR3: CASSPGGTDTQYF
DNA: TGTGCCAGCAGCCCGGGGGGCACAGATACGCAGTATTTT

J: TRBJ1-5
V: TRBV24-1
size: NA
D: NA
CDR3: CATRAGSNQPQHF
DNA: TGTGCCACCAGGGCGGGTAGCAATCAGCCCCAGCATTTT

J: TRBJ1-2
V: TRBV4-1
size: NA
D: NA
CDR3: CASSQVPGEGGYTF
DNA: TGCGCCAGCAGCCAAGTCCCAGGCGAGGGTGGCTACACCTTC

J: TRBJ1-1
V: TRBV24-1
size: NA
D: NA
CDR3: CATSDRQGEAFF
DNA: TGTGCCACCAGTGATCGGCAGGGTGAAGCTTTCTTT

J: TRBJ2-7
V: TRBV10-3
size: NA
D: NA
CDR3: CAIMTAAPYEQYF
DNA: TGTGCCATCATGACAGCAGCCCCCTACGAGCAGTACTTC

J: TRBJ2-3
V: TRBV9
size: once
D: TRBD2
CDR3: CASSFGGATTDTQYF
DNA: TGTGCCAGCAGCTTCGGGGGGGCCACCACAGATACGCAGTATTTT

J: TRBJ2-5
V: TRBV5-1
size: NA
D: NA
CDR3: CASSLAGAGQETQYF
DNA: TGCGCCAGCAGCTTGGCCGGTGCGGGGCAAGAGACCCAGTACTTC

J: TRBJ2-5
V: TRBV2
size: NA
D: NA
CDR3: CASSEGGRLRETQYF
DNA: TGTGCCAGCAGTGAAGGGGGCAGGCTGCGAGAGACCCAGTACTTC

J: TRBJ2-5
V: TRBV3-1/TRBV3-2
size: few
D: TRBD1
CDR3: CASSQGTGDQETQYF
DNA: TGTGCCAGCAGCCAAGGGACAGGGGACCAAGAGACCCAGTACTTC

J: TRBJ1-5
V: TRBV4-3
size: NA
D: NA
CDR3: CASSQDYRDNQPQHF
DNA: TGCGCCAGCAGCCAAGACTACAGGGACAATCAGCCCCAGCATTTT

J: TRBJ2-2
V: TRBV4-1
size: NA
D: TRBD1
CDR3: CASSQGDRSNGELFF
DNA: TGCGCCAGCAGCCAAGGGGACAGGTCTAACGGGGAGCTGTTTTTT

J: TRBJ2-5
V: TRBV28
size: NA
D: TRBD2
CDR3: CASSPQPSGGSGTQYF
DNA: TGTGCCAGCAGTCCCCAGCCTAGCGGGGGGAGCGGGACCCAGTACTTC

J: TRBJ1-6
V: TRBV5-8
size: NA
D: TRBD1
CDR3: CASDQGAKNSPLHF
DNA: TGTGCCAGCGATCAGGGGGCAAAGAATTCACCCCTCCACTTT

J: TRBJ1-2
V: TRBV28
size: few
D: NA
CDR3: CASSLGGTGYGYTF
DNA: TGTGCCAGCAGTTTAGGGGGCACCGGCTATGGCTACACCTTC

J: TRBJ2-2
V: TRBV7-2
size: NA
D: NA
CDR3: CASSLSSYTGELFF
DNA: TGTGCCAGCAGCTTGAGTAGCTACACCGGGGAGCTGTTTTTT

J: TRBJ1-1
V: TRBV7-2
size: NA
D: NA
CDR3: CASSLSRVEGGTEAFF
DNA: TGTGCCAGCAGCCTCTCCCGCGTCGAGGGCGGCACTGAAGCTTTCTTT

J: TRBJ2-2
V: TRBV7-3
size: NA
D: TRBD2
CDR3: CASSAYPGLAGGRTGELFF
DNA: TGTGCCAGCAGCGCCTATCCGGGACTAGCGGGGGGCCGCACCGGGGAGCTGTTTTTT

J: TRBJ1-4
V: TRBV9
size: NA
D: NA
CDR3: CASSSAGDGEKLFF
DNA: TGTGCCAGCAGCTCTGCGGGGGACGGTGAAAAACTGTTTTTT

J: TRBJ2-1
V: TRBV5-4
size: once
D: NA
CDR3: CASSLPQYNEQFF
DNA: TGTGCCAGCAGCTTGCCACAGTACAATGAGCAGTTCTTC